This T cell receptor (beta chain) was profiled in a study of shared clonotypes between healthy human individuals. Findings and caveats of the study: Collection of samples was limited to blood; tissue repertoires likely differ. Shared across several donors were around 4.7% of the naive CD4 clonotypes.

Sorted-subset replicate PCRs used about 200 ng DNA, some 31,000 T cell genomes. TCRdb's table, derived via immunoSEQ multiplex PCR, lists solely in-frame clones and lacks some. This sample has 2,500,000 or so clones, with over 85% found just once. As for this clone: What it recognizes is unknown.

This CDR3 comprises 15 residues. J lost 8 bases, V lost 5 bases, and 7 bases had no gene match. The germline V gene encodes CDR1 SEHNR and CDR2 FQNEAQ (reference sequence). The clonotype originates from a man younger than 30 in good health. Some clones in this sample may be carry-over from other donors' samples. Sequencing used naive CD4+ T cells from PBMCs. Subset here: CD45RA+ positively selected. This chain uses TRBV7-9 with TRBJ2-1; 12 bases match TRBD2. CDR3 DNA: TGTGCCAGCAGCCCACAGACTAGCGGGAGTTATGAGCAGTTCTTC. Translation gives CASSPQTSGSYEQFF.